The present entry profiles one TCR beta chain with its context. This clone has only one observation. Its antigen is unknown. No base quality values were provided; no much bigger clone lies one nucleotide off. Sequences SNHLY (CDR1) and FYNNEI (CDR2) are obtained from the germline V gene. The CDR3 measures 14 amino acids from cysteine to phenylalanine. The sequence is cut down to CDR3 DNA, 42 bases in frame from base 1. V is reduced by 2 bases and J by 3 bases, leaving a spacing of 10 bases between them. The meaning of the sample's time point label: newly diagnosed, previously untreated cHL patient sample. As a comparison group for the relapsed/refractory trial patients, PBMCs from patients with newly diagnosed, previously untreated classical Hodgkin lymphoma were sequenced. Peripheral blood was collected in 8 mL Vacutainer Cell Preparation Tubes, from which PBMCs were isolated by centrifugation and then cryopreserved.

The record originates from a study of PD-1 blockade in classical Hodgkin lymphoma (dated by TCRdb to 2018 to 2020). About the full investigation: The study used TCR beta sequencing and CyTOF to define a peripheral blood immune signature of response to PD-1 blockade in classical Hodgkin lymphoma. Findings and caveats that apply to the study as a whole: The study was restricted to a single clinical trial cohort, and the causes of repertoire differences, possibly disease activity or prior therapy, were left undefined. Newly diagnosed patients were reported to have lower baseline TCR diversity than healthy donors, and relapsed/refractory patients were reported to have lower baseline TCR diversity still.

The Qiagen DNeasy kit was used to extract genomic DNA both from unsorted PBMCs and from the negatively selected CD4+ and CD8+ fractions. Using primers that anneal to V and J segments, immunoSEQ multiplex PCR amplified the TCR beta CDR3 regions. A synthetic immune receptor repertoire was used to minimize amplification bias, and remaining bias was computationally removed after sequencing. Concerning the study's data processing: Custom Python scripts were used to quantify repertoire diversity as the Shannon entropy index. Unsorted, CD4+ and CD8+ repertoires were analyzed separately, except in combined analyses where CD4+ and CD8+ sequences were merged in silico. This immuneACCESS table, as held by TCRdb, lists in-frame sequences with V and J called but not all clones. Of the missing ones, under half trace to an unresolved V gene in checked studies; the others have no known cause. Clone size and V and J calls were adopted from that table, with D and trimming inferred from the DNA. The sample records some 31,000 clones, approximately 94% of which are singletons. Of the sample, 2.3% falls within the top ten clones.

This TCR derives from a human donor with classical Hodgkin lymphoma. Sequencing was done on a sample of peripheral blood mononuclear cells (PBMCs). Recombination connected TRBV2 to TRBJ1-1, with no reliable assignment of the D segment. The CDR3 protein sequence reads: CASSENGLHTEAFF. In nucleotides, the sequence is TGTGCCAGCAGTGAAAATGGACTCCACACTGAAGCTTTCTTT. Beyond the CDR3, the reference TRBV2 and TRBJ1-1 genes provide the residues; the full variable domain reads: EPEVTQTPSHQVTQMGQEVILRCVPISNHLYFYWYRQILGQKVEFLVSFYNNEISEKSEIFDDQFSVERPDGSNFTLKIRSTKLEDSAMYFCASSENGLHTEAFFGQGTRLTVV.